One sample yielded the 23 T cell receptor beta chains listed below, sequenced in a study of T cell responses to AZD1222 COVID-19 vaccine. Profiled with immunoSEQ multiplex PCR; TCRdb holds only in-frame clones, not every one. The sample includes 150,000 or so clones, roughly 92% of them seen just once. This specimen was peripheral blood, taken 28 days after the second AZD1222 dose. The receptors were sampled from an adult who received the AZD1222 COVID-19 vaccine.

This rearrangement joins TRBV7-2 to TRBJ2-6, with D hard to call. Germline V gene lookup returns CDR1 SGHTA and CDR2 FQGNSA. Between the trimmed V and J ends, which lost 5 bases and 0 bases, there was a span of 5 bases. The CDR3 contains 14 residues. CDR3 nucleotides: TGTGCCAGCAGCCATAACTCTGGGGCCAACGTCCTGACTTTC. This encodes CASSHNSGANVLTF.

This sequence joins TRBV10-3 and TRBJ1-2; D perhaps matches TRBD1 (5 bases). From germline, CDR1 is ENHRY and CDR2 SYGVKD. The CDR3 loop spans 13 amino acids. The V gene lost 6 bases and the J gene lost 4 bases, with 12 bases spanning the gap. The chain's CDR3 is CAISAGLAYGYTF. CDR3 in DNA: TGTGCCATCAGCGCGGGGCTGGCCTATGGCTACACCTTC.

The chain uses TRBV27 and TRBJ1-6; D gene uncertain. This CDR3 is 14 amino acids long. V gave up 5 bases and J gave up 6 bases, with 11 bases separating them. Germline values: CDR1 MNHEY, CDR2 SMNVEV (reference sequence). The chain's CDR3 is CASSPRRTNSPLHF. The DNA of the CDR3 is TGTGCCAGCAGTCCACGGAGGACTAATTCACCCCTCCACTTT.

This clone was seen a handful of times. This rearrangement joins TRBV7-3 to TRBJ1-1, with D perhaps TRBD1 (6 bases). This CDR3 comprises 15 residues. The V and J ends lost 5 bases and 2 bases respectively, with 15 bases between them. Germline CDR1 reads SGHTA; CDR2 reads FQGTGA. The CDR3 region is CASSLLGGDNTEAFF. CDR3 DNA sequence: TGTGCCAGCAGCCTTTTAGGGGGGGATAACACTGAAGCTTTCTTT.

CDR3 sequence (DNA): TGTGCCAGCAGCCTGCCGACTAGCAGGTCCTATAATTCACCCCTCCACTTT. This translates into CASSLPTSRSYNSPLHF. The rearrangement links TRBV7-9 to TRBJ1-6; D remains unclear. The ends were cut back, 5 bases at V and 1 base at J, with 15 bases in the middle. CDR1 and CDR2 (germline): SEHNR, FQNEAQ (reference sequence). The CDR3 is 17 amino acids.

CDR3 amino acids: CASSREFGELFF. The DNA for the CDR3 is TGTGCCAGCAGTCGCGAGTTCGGGGAGCTGTTTTTT. This chain joins TRBV28 and TRBJ2-2; D remains unclear. Germline V CDR1 and CDR2: MDHEN, SYDVKM. Trimming removed 5 bases at V and 7 bases at J, with 8 bases between. The CDR3 has 12 residues. Filled out from reference TRBV28 and TRBJ2-2, the complete variable domain reads DVKVTQSSRYLVKRTGEKVFLECVQDMDHENMFWYRQDPGLGLRLIYFSYDVKMKEKGDIPEGYSVSREKKERFSLILESASTNQTSMYLCASSREFGELFFGEGSRLTVL.

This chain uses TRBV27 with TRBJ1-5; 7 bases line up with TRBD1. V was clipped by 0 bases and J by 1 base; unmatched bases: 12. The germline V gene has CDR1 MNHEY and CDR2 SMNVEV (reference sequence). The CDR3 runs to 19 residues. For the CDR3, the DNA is TGTGCCAGCAGTTTATCGGCAACTAAAGGGGGCTCGAGCAATCAGCCCCAGCATTTT. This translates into CASSLSATKGGSSNQPQHF.

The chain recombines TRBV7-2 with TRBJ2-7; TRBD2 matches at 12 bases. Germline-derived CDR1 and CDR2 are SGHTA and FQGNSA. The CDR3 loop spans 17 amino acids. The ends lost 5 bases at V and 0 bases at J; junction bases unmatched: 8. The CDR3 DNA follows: TGTGCCAGCAGCCGGAAGACTAGCGGGGGAAACTCCTACGAGCAGTACTTC. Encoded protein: CASSRKTSGGNSYEQYF.

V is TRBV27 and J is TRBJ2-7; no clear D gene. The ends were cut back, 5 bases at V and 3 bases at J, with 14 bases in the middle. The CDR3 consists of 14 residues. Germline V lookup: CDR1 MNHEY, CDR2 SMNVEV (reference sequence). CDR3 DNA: TGTGCCAGCAGTCTACATGGTCTAGGCTACGAGCAGTACTTC. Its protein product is CASSLHGLGYEQYF.

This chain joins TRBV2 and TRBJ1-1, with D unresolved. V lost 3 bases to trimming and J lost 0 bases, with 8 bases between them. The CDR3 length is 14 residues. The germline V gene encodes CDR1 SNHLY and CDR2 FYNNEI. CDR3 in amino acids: CASSDQTMNTEAFF. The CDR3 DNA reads TGTGCCAGCAGTGACCAGACAATGAACACTGAAGCTTTCTTT.

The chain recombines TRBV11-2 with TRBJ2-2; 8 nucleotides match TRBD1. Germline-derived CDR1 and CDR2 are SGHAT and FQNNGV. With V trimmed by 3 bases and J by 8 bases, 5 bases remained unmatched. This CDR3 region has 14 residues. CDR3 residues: CASSLTGELGELFF. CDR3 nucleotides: TGTGCCAGCAGCTTGACAGGGGAGTTGGGGGAGCTGTTTTTT. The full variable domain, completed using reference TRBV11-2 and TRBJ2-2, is EAGVAQSPRYKIIEKRQSVAFWCNPISGHATLYWYQQILGQGPKLLIQFQNNGVVDDSQLPKDRFSAERLKGVDSTLKIQPAKLEDSAVYLCASSLTGELGELFFGEGSRLTVL.

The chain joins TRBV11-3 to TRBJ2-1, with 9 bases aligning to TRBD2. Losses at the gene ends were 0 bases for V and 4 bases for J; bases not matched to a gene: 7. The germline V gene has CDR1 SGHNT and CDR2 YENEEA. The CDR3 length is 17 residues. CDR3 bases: TGTGCCAGCAGCTTAGATTCCTGGACTAGCGCGTACAATGAGCAGTTCTTC. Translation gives CASSLDSWTSAYNEQFF. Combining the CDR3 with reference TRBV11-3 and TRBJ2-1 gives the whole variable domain EAGVVQSPRYKIIEKKQPVAFWCNPISGHNTLYWYLQNLGQGPELLIRYENEEAVDDSQLPKDRFSAERLKGVDSTLKIQPAELGDSAVYLCASSLDSWTSAYNEQFFGPGTRLTVL.

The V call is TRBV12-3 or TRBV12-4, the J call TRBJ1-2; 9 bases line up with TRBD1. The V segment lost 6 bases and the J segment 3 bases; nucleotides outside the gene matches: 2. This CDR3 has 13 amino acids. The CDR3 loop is CASSRDRDYGYTF. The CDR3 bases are TGTGCCAGCAGCCGGGACAGGGACTATGGCTACACCTTC.

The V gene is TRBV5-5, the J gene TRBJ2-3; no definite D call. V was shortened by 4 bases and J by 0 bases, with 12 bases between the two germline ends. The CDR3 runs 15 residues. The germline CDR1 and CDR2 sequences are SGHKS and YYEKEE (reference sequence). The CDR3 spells CASSPQPTSTDTQYF. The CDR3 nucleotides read TGTGCCAGCAGCCCTCAGCCAACTAGCACAGATACGCAGTATTTT.

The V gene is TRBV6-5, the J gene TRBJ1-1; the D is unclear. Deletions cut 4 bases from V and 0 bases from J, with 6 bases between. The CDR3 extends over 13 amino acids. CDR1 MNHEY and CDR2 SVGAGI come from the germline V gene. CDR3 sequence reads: CASSFDVNTEAFF. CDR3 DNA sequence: TGTGCCAGCAGTTTCGACGTGAACACTGAAGCTTTCTTT.

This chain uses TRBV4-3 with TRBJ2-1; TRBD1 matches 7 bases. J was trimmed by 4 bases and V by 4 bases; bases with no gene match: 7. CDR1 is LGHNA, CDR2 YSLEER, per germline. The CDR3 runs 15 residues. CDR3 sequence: CASSRFRDSYNEQFF. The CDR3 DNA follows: TGCGCCAGCAGCCGTTTCCGGGACAGTTACAATGAGCAGTTCTTC.

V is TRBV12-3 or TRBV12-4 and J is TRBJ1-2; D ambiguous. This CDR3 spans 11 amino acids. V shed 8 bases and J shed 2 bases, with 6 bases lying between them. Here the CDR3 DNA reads TGTGCCAGCCAGCAAAACTATGGCTACACCTTC. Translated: CASQQNYGYTF.

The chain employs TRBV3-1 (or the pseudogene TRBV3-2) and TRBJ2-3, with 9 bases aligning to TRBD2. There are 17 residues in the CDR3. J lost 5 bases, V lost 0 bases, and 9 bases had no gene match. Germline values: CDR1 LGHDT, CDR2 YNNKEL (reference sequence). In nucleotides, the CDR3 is TGTGCCAGCAGCCAAGATAGGGTAGCGGGGGCCCTAGATACGCAGTATTTT. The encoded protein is CASSQDRVAGALDTQYF.

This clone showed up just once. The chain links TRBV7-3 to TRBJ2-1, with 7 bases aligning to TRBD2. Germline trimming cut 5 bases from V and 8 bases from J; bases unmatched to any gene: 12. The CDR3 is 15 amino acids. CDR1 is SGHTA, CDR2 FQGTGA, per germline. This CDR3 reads CASSPNGLGGDEQFF. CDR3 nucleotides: TGTGCCAGCAGCCCGAACGGACTAGGTGGGGATGAGCAGTTCTTC.

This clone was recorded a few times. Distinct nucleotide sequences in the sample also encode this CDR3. The CDR3: CASSFGQGSEQYF. CDR3 bases: TGTGCCAGCAGCTTCGGACAGGGGTCCGAGCAGTACTTC. The rearrangement uses TRBV7-7 and TRBJ2-7; 9 bases line up with TRBD1. V lost 3 bases, J lost 6 bases, and 3 bases stayed unmatched. The length of the CDR3 is 13 residues. The germline V gene encodes CDR1 SSHAT and CDR2 FNYEAQ (reference sequence).

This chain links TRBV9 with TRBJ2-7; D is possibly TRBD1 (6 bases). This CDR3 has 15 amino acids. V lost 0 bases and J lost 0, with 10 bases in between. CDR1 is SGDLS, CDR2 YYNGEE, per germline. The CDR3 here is CASSVGDRPSYEQYF. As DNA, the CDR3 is TGTGCCAGCAGCGTAGGTGACAGGCCCTCCTACGAGCAGTACTTC.

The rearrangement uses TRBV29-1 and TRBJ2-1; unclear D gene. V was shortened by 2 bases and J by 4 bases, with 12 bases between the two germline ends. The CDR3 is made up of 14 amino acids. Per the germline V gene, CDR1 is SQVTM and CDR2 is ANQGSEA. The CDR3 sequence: CSVELGPVYNEQFF. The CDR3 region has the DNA TGCAGCGTTGAACTAGGGCCCGTATACAATGAGCAGTTCTTC.

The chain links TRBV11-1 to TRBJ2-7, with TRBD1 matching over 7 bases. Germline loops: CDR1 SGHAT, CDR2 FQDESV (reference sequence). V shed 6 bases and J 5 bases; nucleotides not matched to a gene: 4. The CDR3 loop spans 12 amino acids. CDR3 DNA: TGTGCCAGCAGTCCACAGGGGAACGAGCAGTACTTC. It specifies CASSPQGNEQYF.